A single sample is the source of the 4 T cell receptor beta chains below, sequenced in a study of cytomegalovirus exposure and HLA in healthy donors. Amplification used 60 Vbeta primers and 13 Jbeta primers. The repertoire was sequenced with immunoSEQ multiplex PCR; TCRdb's copy has only in-frame clones and lacks some. Of 150,000 to 200,000 clones in the sample, around 75% were seen once. Sequenced input: PBMCs. The receptors stem from a woman aged 40 to 50 in good health and CMV-seropositive.

The rearrangement joins TRBV10-3 to TRBJ2-5, with 8 nucleotides matching TRBD1. The length of the CDR3 is 15 residues. Per germline, CDR1 ENHRY and CDR2 SYGVKD. J lost 5 bases, V lost 2 bases, and 7 bases had no gene match. The CDR3 spells CAISEDRGQGETQYF. CDR3 in DNA: TGTGCCATCAGTGAGGACAGGGGCCAAGGGGAGACCCAGTACTTC.

The rearrangement links TRBV11-2 to TRBJ2-7, with 12 nucleotides matching TRBD1. The J segment lost 7 bases and the V segment lost 1 base, leaving 17 bases of the junction unmatched. The CDR3 has 19 residues. CDR1 and CDR2 from the germline V gene are SGHAT and FQNNGV. The DNA for the CDR3 is TGTGCCAGCAGCTTAGGACATGGCTCCCCGGGACAGGGGGCACGGGAGCAGTACTTC. Protein product: CASSLGHGSPGQGAREQYF. The entire variable domain, with the rest obtained from reference TRBV11-2 and TRBJ2-7, is as follows: EAGVAQSPRYKIIEKRQSVAFWCNPISGHATLYWYQQILGQGPKLLIQFQNNGVVDDSQLPKDRFSAERLKGVDSTLKIQPAKLEDSAVYLCASSLGHGSPGQGAREQYFGPGTRLTVT.

This clone was seen once. The chain combines TRBV10-2 with TRBJ2-5; no reliable D call. Trimming pared 3 bases from V and 4 bases from J, leaving 15 bases between. Germline CDR1 and CDR2: WSHSY and SAAADI. The CDR3 sequence is 15 residues long. DNA for the CDR3: TGCGCCAGCAGTGAACCCCGAAGTGGTAGAGAGACCCAGTACTTC. Translating it yields CASSEPRSGRETQYF.

The chain is built from TRBV30 and TRBJ2-7; D ambiguous. Germline assignment: CDR1 GTSNPN and CDR2 SVGIG (reference sequence). The CDR3 spans 11 residues. V was shortened by 1 base and J by 2 bases, with 3 bases between the two germline ends. The CDR3 DNA follows: TGTGCCTGGAGTGGAGCCTACGAGCAGTACTTC. It is translated as CAWSGAYEQYF.